This T cell receptor beta chain came from a study of blood T cell repertoires in COVID-19. Study details: T cells, B-cell-depleted T cells, or PBMCs provided the cDNA or gDNA that served as material.

Between the trimmed V and J ends, which lost 2 bases and 8 bases, there was a span of 12 bases. The germline gives CDR1 LNHDA, CDR2 SQIVND (reference sequence). This CDR3 spans 14 amino acids. Per the original data handling: Counts of nucleated cells, estimated from reference gene primer amplification, were obtained. The table came from immunoSEQ multiplex PCR; TCRdb's copy has only in-frame clones and leaves some out. That table supplies the V and J calls and clone size; D and trimming were determined from the DNA. The sample has about 140,000 clones, about 87% seen once; the top ten hold about 37%.

Sequenced input: peripheral blood. The sequence derives from a man aged 50 to 60 who had recovered from COVID-19. The rearrangement joins TRBV19 to TRBJ1-4, with D possibly being TRBD1 (5 bases). As DNA, the CDR3 is TGTGCCAGTAGTATAACAGGAGCGAACGAAAAACTGTTTTTT. Encoded protein: CASSITGANEKLFF.